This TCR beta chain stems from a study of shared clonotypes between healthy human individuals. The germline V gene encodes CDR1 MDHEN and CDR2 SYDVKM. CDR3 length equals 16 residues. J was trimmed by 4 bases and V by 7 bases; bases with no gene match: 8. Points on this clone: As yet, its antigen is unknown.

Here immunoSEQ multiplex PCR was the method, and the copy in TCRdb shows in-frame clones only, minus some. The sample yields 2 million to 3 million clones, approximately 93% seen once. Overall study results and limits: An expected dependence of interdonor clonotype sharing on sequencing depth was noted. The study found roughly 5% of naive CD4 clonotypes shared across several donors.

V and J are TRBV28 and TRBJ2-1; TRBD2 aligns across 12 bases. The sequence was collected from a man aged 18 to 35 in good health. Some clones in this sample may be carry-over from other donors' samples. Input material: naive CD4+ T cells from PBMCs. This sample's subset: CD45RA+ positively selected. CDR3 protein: CASTMGGTSGYNEQFF. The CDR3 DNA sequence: TGTGCCAGCACCATGGGAGGGACTAGCGGGTACAATGAGCAGTTCTTC.